The source of this T cell receptor (beta chain) is a study of OX40 agonist ivuxolimab in advanced cancers. About the study as a whole: Ivuxolimab was a fully human IgG2 agonistic monoclonal antibody targeting the costimulatory receptor OX40 (CD134). Prior anti-PD-1, anti-PD-L1 or anti-CTLA-4 therapy was permitted, and 40% of dose-escalation patients had received checkpoint inhibitors. Partial responses were achieved by three dose-escalation patients, of whom one had hepatocellular carcinoma and two had cutaneous melanoma. Intravenous ivuxolimab was administered to patients every 2 weeks at six dose levels: 0.01, 0.1, 0.3, 1.5, 3 and 10 mg/kg. In the dose-escalation cohort, more than 80% of patients were male, and the mean age was around 65 years with a range of about 23 to 79. Among the approximately 50 dose-escalation patients, about 20 had hepatocellular carcinoma, around 15 melanoma, 9 renal cell carcinoma and 9 head and neck cancer. The paper reports the monotherapy dose-escalation portion (N of about 51 patients) of the phase I ivuxolimab trial. Peripheral TCRbeta sequencing aimed to test whether ivuxolimab altered TCR sequence diversity and caused clonal T-cell expansion. On the study overall, not on this receptor specifically: Low levels of normalized T-cell clonal expansion were also shown by some nonresponding patients. At doses from 0.1 to 3.0 mg/kg, clonal expansion was seen in both CD4+ and CD8+ blood T cells between baseline and week 6. The antigen specificity of the peripheral T cells that underwent clonal expansion was not determined. In the 0.1-3.0 mg/kg groups, partial responders had among the lowest normalized peripheral clonal expansion, particularly in CD8+ T cells. After ivuxolimab, more expanded clones were found on average in CD8+ T cells than in CD4+ T cells.

The trim is 7 bases for V and 0 bases for J, with a gap of 15 bases between the germline ends. There are 16 amino acids in the CDR3, from cysteine to phenylalanine inclusive. Just CDR3 DNA is preserved here, 48 bases in frame from base 1. Via the germline V gene, CDR1 is LGHNA and CDR2 YSLEER. The trial excluded patients who had a history of autoimmune disease or who were on systemic immunosuppression. Peripheral blood for TCR sequencing was drawn from every dose cohort at baseline, at cycle 4 day 1 and at cycle 7 day 1. The samples were drawn from a first-in-human, open-label, multicenter phase I dose-escalation trial of ivuxolimab. The trial enrolled adults with locally advanced or metastatic head and neck squamous cell, hepatocellular, melanoma or renal cell carcinoma. Before TCR sequencing, CD4+ T cells and CD8+ T cells were sorted from peripheral blood as separate populations. For sequencing of the TCRbeta CDR3 region, genomic DNA was extracted from the sorted cells. The immunoSEQ Assay was used for sequencing of TCRbeta CDR3 regions. TCRdb mirrors the immuneACCESS table, restricted to in-frame sequences. Some clones are absent from its copies; in checked studies, under half trace to an unresolved V gene, and the reason for the others is unknown. The sample table records about 73,000 clones; about 93% of these occur just once. The ten most abundant clones make up more than 0.45% of the sample.

About this clone: Its antigen remains unidentified. Base qualities were left out, and no much larger clone turns up one base away.

The sequencing used CD4+ or CD8+ T cells sorted from blood, collected in a trial of the OX40 agonist ivuxolimab. Rearrangement joined TRBV4-3 to TRBJ1-4, with the D segment identity uncertain. The receptor was isolated from an adult with an advanced solid tumor such as melanoma, head and neck, liver or kidney cancer. The CDR3 reads as follows: CASTTTRFATNEKLFF. The nucleotides read TGCGCCAGCACGACGACGCGATTTGCAACTAATGAAAAACTGTTTTTT.